This TCR beta chain emerged from a study of cytomegalovirus exposure and HLA in healthy donors. Study-level points and caveats: The classifier was said to identify cytomegalovirus status with high specificity and sensitivity. While the bulk of TCR sequences proved rare, some public TCRs turned up in many donors.

As for this clone: Its antigen is unknown.

Researchers ran the PCR with 60 Vbeta and 13 Jbeta primers. The data were produced by immunoSEQ multiplex PCR, yet TCRdb's version contains in-frame clones alone and is incomplete. The table includes roughly 190,000 clones, approximately 80% detected once. CDR3 length: 15 residues. V shed 2 bases, J shed 8 bases, and the junction held 10 bases outside the gene matches. Germline V gene data show CDR1 as LGHNA and CDR2 as YNFKEQ. Each donor was healthy, and each was a bone marrow donor. The sequenced sample consisted of PBMCs. The V call is TRBV4-2, the J call TRBJ1-2; TRBD1 matches at 8 bases. The origin of this receptor is a woman aged 45-65 years in good health and CMV-seropositive. The CDR3 DNA sequence: TGTGCCAGCAGCCAAAAGGCACAGGGGGGCGAAGGCTACACCTTC. Its translation is CASSQKAQGGEGYTF.